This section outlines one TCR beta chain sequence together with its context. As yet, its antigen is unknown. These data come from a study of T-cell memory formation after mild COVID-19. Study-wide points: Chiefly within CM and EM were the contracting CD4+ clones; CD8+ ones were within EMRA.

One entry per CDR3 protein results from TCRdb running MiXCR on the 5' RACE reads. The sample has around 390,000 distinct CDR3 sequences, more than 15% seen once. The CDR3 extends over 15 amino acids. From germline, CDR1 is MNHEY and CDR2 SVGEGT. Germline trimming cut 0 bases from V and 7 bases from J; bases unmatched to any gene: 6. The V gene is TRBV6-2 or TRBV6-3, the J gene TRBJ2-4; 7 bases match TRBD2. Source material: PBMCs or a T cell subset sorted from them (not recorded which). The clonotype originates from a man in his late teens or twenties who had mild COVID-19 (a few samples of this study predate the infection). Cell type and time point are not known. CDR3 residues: CASSYSNRGGNIQYF. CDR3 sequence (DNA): TGTGCCAGCAGTTACTCGAATCGGGGAGGGAACATTCAGTACTTC.